These 26 T cell receptor beta chains were sequenced from one sample in a study of T cells in Graves' hyperthyroidism and ophthalmopathy. What was amplified from RNA transcripts were TCR beta CDR3 regions. The HTBI primer set was used in a first-round RT-PCR of the TCR CDR3. MiXCR was run by TCRdb on the multiplex PCR reads, yielding one entry per CDR3 protein. This sample yields fewer than 850,000 distinct CDR3 sequences, of which 15% to 20% are seen a single time; roughly a sixth belongs to the top ten. Sequenced: blood. The source of these receptors is a man aged 50 or older with Graves' hyperthyroidism.

This clonotype was detected a few times. The V gene is TRBV12-3 or TRBV12-4, the J gene TRBJ2-2; D ambiguous. This CDR3 region has 14 residues. V gave up 2 bases and J gave up 5 bases, with 9 bases separating them. In DNA, the CDR3 is TGTGCCAGCAGTTTATGGTCGGAAACCGGGGAGCTGTTTTTT. Translated: CASSLWSETGELFF.

This clonotype was seen repeatedly, ten times or more. This chain connects TRBV6-2 or TRBV6-3 to TRBJ2-7; D is ambiguous. This CDR3 comprises 13 residues. Germline assignment: CDR1 MNHEY and CDR2 SVGEGT. The ends were cut back, 6 bases at V and 6 bases at J, with 15 bases in the middle. The CDR3 DNA is TGTGCCAGCAGCCACGAGCCAAGTGGCGAGCAGTACTTC. Translated: CASSHEPSGEQYF.

This clonotype has only a few counts. The V gene is TRBV3-1, the J gene TRBJ2-3; the D is unclear. CDR1 is LGHDT and CDR2 is YNNKEL in the germline V gene (reference sequence). V shed 4 bases and J shed 4 bases, with 15 bases lying between them. The CDR3 has 15 residues. The CDR3: CASSRAWVGADTQYF. The CDR3 coding sequence is TGTGCCAGCAGCCGCGCCTGGGTTGGGGCAGATACGCAGTATTTT.

A few counts support this clonotype. This sequence joins TRBV6-2 or TRBV6-3 and TRBJ2-1; 8 positions agree with TRBD2. The V segment lost 4 bases and the J segment 7 bases; nucleotides outside the gene matches: 15. Per germline, CDR1 MNHEY and CDR2 SVGEGT. The CDR3 totals 17 residues. CDR3 sequence (DNA): TGTGCCAGCAGTTGGGGTCGGGTGAGCGGGAGATTAAATGAGCAGTTCTTC. Translated: CASSWGRVSGRLNEQFF.

This clonotype was found a few times. The chain couples TRBV7-9 to TRBJ2-7, with D perhaps matching TRBD2 (7 bases). Trimming shortened V by 6 bases and J by 7 bases, and 19 bases separated the two germline ends. The CDR3 spans 14 residues. The V gene's germline CDR1 is SEHNR and CDR2 FQNEAQ (reference sequence). The CDR3 is CASRKPGGREEQYF. CDR3 bases: TGTGCCAGCAGAAAACCGGGGGGCCGGGAAGAGCAGTACTTC. The variable domain in full, completed from reference TRBV7-9 and TRBJ2-7, reads DTGVSQNPRHKITKRGQNVTFRCDPISEHNRLYWYRQTLGQGPEFLTYFQNEAQLEKSRLLSDRFSAERPKGSFSTLEIQRTEQGDSAMYLCASRKPGGREEQYFGPGTRLTVT.

The chain employs TRBV11-2 and TRBJ1-1; no firm D call. Trimming shortened V by 4 bases and J by 3 bases, and 15 bases separated the two germline ends. The CDR3 extends over 15 amino acids. Germline CDR1 and CDR2: SGHAT and FQNNGV. CDR3 in amino acids: CASSSLRGRDTEAFF. The CDR3 DNA reads TGTGCCAGCAGCTCGCTCCGAGGGCGCGACACTGAAGCTTTCTTT.

This clonotype appeared a few times. The chain combines TRBV7-8 with TRBJ1-1; D is possibly TRBD1 (6 bases). The CDR3 totals 16 residues. Between the trimmed V and J ends, which lost 5 bases and 1 base, there was a span of 17 bases. In germline, CDR1 is SGHVS, CDR2 FQNEAQ. The DNA of the CDR3 is TGTGCCAGCAGCGTTACAGGGCCCGTAAGGAACACTGAAGCTTTCTTT. Amino acids: CASSVTGPVRNTEAFF.

This clonotype showed up many times. The gene calls are TRBV14 and TRBJ2-7, with no clear D. The CDR3 consists of 15 residues. V lost 0 bases and J 6 bases, leaving 15 bases between the germline ends. Per the germline V gene, CDR1 is SGHDN and CDR2 is FVKESK. Here the CDR3 DNA reads TGTGCCAGCAGCCAAGATTCTAACCAATTGGGCGAGCAGTACTTC. Encoded protein: CASSQDSNQLGEQYF.

Only a few counts were recorded for this clonotype. This chain uses TRBV28 with TRBJ2-3; D gene unclear. V was pared by 4 bases and J by 0 bases, with 20 bases between. From germline, CDR1 is MDHEN and CDR2 SYDVKM. This CDR3 has 18 amino acids. CDR3 in amino acids: CASSSRPWPLSSTDTQYF. CDR3 bases: TGTGCCAGCAGTTCCCGCCCGTGGCCGCTATCTAGCACAGATACGCAGTATTTT.

This clonotype came up many times. V gene TRBV7-2 combines with J gene TRBJ1-5; D perhaps matches TRBD1 (5 bases). Looked up from germline, CDR1 is SGHTA and CDR2 is FQGNSA. The germline V and J ends were trimmed by 5 bases and 6 bases, with 20 bases remaining between them. The CDR3 has 16 residues. The CDR3 DNA reads as TGTGCCAGCAGCCAAATCACTGGGGCGACGAGTCAGCCCCAGCATTTT. Its protein product is CASSQITGATSQPQHF.

This clonotype occurred many times. The genes are TRBV11-3 and TRBJ2-1, with D possibly TRBD2 on 5 matching bases. The V gene lost 5 bases and the J gene lost 9 bases, with 23 bases spanning the gap. Germline values: CDR1 SGHNT, CDR2 YENEEA. The CDR3 has 16 residues. This CDR3 is CASSPHEGAEAGEQFF. CDR3 nucleotide sequence: TGTGCCAGCAGCCCCCATGAGGGTGCTGAGGCTGGTGAGCAGTTCTTC.

The table lists this clonotype with many counts. The chain combines TRBV20-1 with TRBJ2-3; 8 bases map to TRBD2. Per germline, CDR1 DFQATT and CDR2 SNEGSKA (reference sequence). The CDR3 spans 17 residues. The V segment lost 1 base and the J segment 4 bases; nucleotides outside the gene matches: 13. CDR3 sequence reads: CSARAGGAAGAPDTQYF. The CDR3 nucleotides are TGCAGTGCTAGAGCGGGGGGGGCAGCGGGAGCCCCAGATACGCAGTATTTT.

In this sample, this clonotype turned up many times. CDR3 in amino acids: CASSPSERQETQYF. The CDR3 nucleotides are TGTGCCAGCAGCCCGAGCGAGAGACAAGAGACCCAGTACTTC. V is TRBV7-6 and J is TRBJ2-5, with D uncertain. Germline V CDR1 and CDR2: SGHVS, FNYEAQ. With 5 bases removed from V and 2 bases from J, the gap between germline ends came to 12 bases. CDR3 length: 14 amino acids.

The gene calls are TRBV30 and TRBJ2-3; D not resolved. Germline V gives CDR1 GTSNPN, CDR2 SVGIG (reference sequence). The germline V and J ends were trimmed by 0 bases and 0 bases, with 13 bases remaining between them. CDR3 size: 16 residues. The DNA for the CDR3 is TGTGCCTGGAGTGTAAGGGTTCTGGGGAGCACAGATACGCAGTATTTT. Translated: CAWSVRVLGSTDTQYF. Based on the CDR3 plus reference TRBV30 and TRBJ2-3, the full variable domain is SQTIHQWPATLVQPVGSPLSLECTVEGTSNPNLYWYRQAAGRGLQLLFYSVGIGQISSEVPQNLSASRPQDRQFILSSKKLLLSDSGFYLCAWSVRVLGSTDTQYFGPGTRLTVL.

In its sample, this clonotype was seen many times. The V call is TRBV3-1, the J call TRBJ2-1; D is ambiguous. Trimming removed 5 bases at V and 3 bases at J, with 11 bases between. The CDR3 contains 14 residues. The germline V gene has CDR1 LGHDT and CDR2 YNNKEL (reference sequence). The CDR3 DNA is TGTGCCAGCAGCTATCTCCGGAGCTACAATGAGCAGTTCTTC. Residues: CASSYLRSYNEQFF.

There are many counts of this clonotype. The chain joins TRBV27 to TRBJ1-2, with 7 bases fitting TRBD1. The trim removed 4 bases at V and 4 bases at J, leaving 3 bases unmatched. Germline CDR1 reads MNHEY; CDR2 reads SMNVEV (reference sequence). This CDR3 has 13 amino acids. CDR3: CASSSGTVYGYTF. The CDR3 DNA follows: TGTGCCAGCAGTTCCGGGACAGTCTATGGCTACACCTTC.

In this sample, this clonotype turned up many times. V usage is TRBV5-1 and J usage is TRBJ2-3; D remains ambiguous. Germline CDR1 SGHRS, CDR2 YFSETQ. The V and J ends lost 0 bases and 1 base respectively, with 9 bases between them. This CDR3 comprises 15 residues. Here the CDR3 DNA reads TGCGCCAGCAGCTTGGAAGGCAGGCGCACAGATACGCAGTATTTT. It encodes CASSLEGRRTDTQYF.

This clonotype was observed many times. The chain has TRBV6-1 and TRBJ1-4, with unresolved D. The ends were cut back, 8 bases at V and 0 bases at J, with 10 bases in the middle. This CDR3 spans 14 amino acids. Germline values: CDR1 MNHNS, CDR2 SASEGT. The CDR3 region is CASADAATNEKLFF. In DNA form, the CDR3 reads TGTGCCAGCGCCGACGCTGCAACTAATGAAAAACTGTTTTTT.

This clonotype was detected ten times or more. The chain employs TRBV6-1 and TRBJ1-2; D not resolved. Trimming stripped 4 bases from V and 3 bases from J, with 12 bases between. The CDR3 covers 14 residues. Germline CDR1 is MNHNS and CDR2 is SASEGT. CDR3 coding DNA: TGTGCCAGCAGTGTACTTAACACTGACTATGGCTACACCTTC. Protein: CASSVLNTDYGYTF.

Many counts were recorded for this clonotype. This chain connects TRBV5-1 to TRBJ1-1; D gene ambiguous. Germline assignment: CDR1 SGHRS and CDR2 YFSETQ. V was trimmed by 5 bases and J by 2 bases, leaving 13 bases between them. CDR3 length: 14 residues. CDR3 sequence reads: CASSRQAANTEAFF. The DNA for the CDR3 is TGCGCCAGCAGTCGGCAGGCAGCTAACACTGAAGCTTTCTTT.

This clonotype has more than one count but fewer than ten. The rearrangement joins TRBV4-1 to TRBJ1-1; a possible D gene is TRBD1 (5 bases). The CDR3 length is 15 residues. Germline V gene lookup returns CDR1 MGHRA and CDR2 YSYEKL. V was trimmed by 4 bases and J by 3 bases, leaving 15 bases between them. The CDR3 loop reads CASSRGGLRYTEAFF. Here the CDR3 DNA reads TGCGCCAGCAGCCGTGGGGGGTTGAGATACACTGAAGCTTTCTTT.

The V and J genes are TRBV18 and TRBJ1-2, with D unclear. The germline V and J ends were trimmed by 3 bases and 4 bases, with 9 bases remaining between them. The CDR3 runs to 13 residues. Per the germline V gene, CDR1 is KGHSH and CDR2 is LQKENI. Written as DNA, the CDR3 is TGTGCCAGCTCACCCCAAGCCTTCTATGGCTACACCTTC. Its translation: CASSPQAFYGYTF. The full variable domain, its missing parts supplied by reference TRBV18 and TRBJ1-2, is NAGVMQNPRHLVRRRGQEARLRCSPMKGHSHVYWYRQLPEEGLKFMVYLQKENIIDESGMPKERFSAEFPKEGPSILRIQQVVRGDSAAYFCASSPQAFYGYTFGSGTRLTVV.

The chain uses TRBV19 and TRBJ1-1, with unresolved D. Trimming removed 3 bases from V and 4 bases from J, with 9 bases in between. This CDR3 comprises 13 residues. Germline CDR1 and CDR2: LNHDA and SQIVND (reference sequence). The CDR3 DNA reads TGTGCCAGTAGTATGAGGGCCGGCACTGAAGCTTTCTTT. Protein: CASSMRAGTEAFF.

This clonotype came up many times. The chain recombines TRBV19 with TRBJ1-4; 9 nucleotides agree with TRBD1. Germline-derived CDR1 and CDR2 are LNHDA and SQIVND (reference sequence). This CDR3 is 15 amino acids long. With 2 bases clipped from V and 8 bases from J, the junction kept 6 bases outside the gene matches. CDR3 region: CASSILGQGSEKLFF. CDR3 DNA: TGTGCCAGTAGTATACTCGGACAGGGGTCGGAAAAACTGTTTTTT.

This clonotype was seen many times. The chain links TRBV2 to TRBJ2-7; 7 nucleotides agree with TRBD2. Unmatched junction bases numbered 14, after V lost 3 bases and J lost 6 bases. The CDR3 has 16 residues. In germline, CDR1 is SNHLY, CDR2 FYNNEI. The CDR3 sequence is CASSEEVGASGSEQYF. As DNA, the CDR3 is TGTGCCAGCAGTGAGGAAGTAGGGGCTAGCGGTTCCGAGCAGTACTTC.

The V and J genes are TRBV6-1 and TRBJ2-7; 10 positions match TRBD1. This CDR3 spans 15 amino acids. Trimming at V came to 6 bases and at J to 5 bases, leaving 10 bases not matched to a gene. Looked up from germline, CDR1 is MNHNS and CDR2 is SASEGT. The CDR3 DNA reads TGTGCCAGCAGCACATCCGGGACAGGGGTCCACGAGCAGTACTTC. Protein sequence: CASSTSGTGVHEQYF.